The entry below gives a single T cell receptor (beta chain) sequence along with its context. The data were obtained in a study of T cell responses to AZD1222 COVID-19 vaccine. Germline assignment: CDR1 SGHTA and CDR2 FQGNSA. The V end lost 5 bases, the J end lost 2 bases, and 7 bases lay between the germline ends. The CDR3 has 12 amino acids. Generated by immunoSEQ multiplex PCR, the TCRdb table keeps only in-frame clones and is missing some. Here the sample spans around 130,000 clones, roughly 91% being singletons. This receptor was obtained from an adult in good health. The sequenced sample was peripheral blood, obtained on day 0 of AZD1222 vaccination. The V call is TRBV7-2, the J call TRBJ2-7; D gene unclear. CDR3 residues: CASSRAPYEQYF. The CDR3 nucleotides are TGTGCCAGCAGCCGCGCCCCCTACGAGCAGTACTTC.